These 4 T cell receptor beta chains came from one sample sequenced in a study of radiation and T cells in renal cell carcinoma (dated by TCRdb to the early 2020s). Library prep was done by the immunoSEQ multiplex PCR assay. TCRdb's version of the immuneACCESS table is confined to in-frame rearrangements and falls short of the full clone set. An unresolved V gene accounts for under half of the shortfall where checked; the remainder is of unknown origin. The sample has about 130,000 clones on record, about 81% of them singletons. In total, the top ten clones hold roughly 6.2% of the sample. What this sample's time point label stands for: blood 2 weeks post-SBRT. The sample's treatment or condition label, in plain terms: 15 Gy SBRT to primary tumor, nephrectomy 4 weeks later. The specimen comprised blood, sampled from a patient whose treatment included radiotherapy and nephrectomy. The receptor set was obtained from a man aged 50-60 years with renal cell carcinoma.

The V call is TRBV13, the J call TRBJ1-2; D possibly corresponds to TRBD1 (6 bases). V lost 3 bases and J lost 5, with 10 bases in between. Germline V gives CDR1 PRHDT, CDR2 FYEKMQ (reference sequence). The CDR3 is 13 amino acids. The CDR3 DNA reads as TGTGCCAGCAGCTTCGGGACACAATATGGCTACACCTTC. This codes for CASSFGTQYGYTF.

The sample holds one count of this clone. This chain connects TRBV5-1 to TRBJ2-5; D is unresolved. The CDR3 has 14 amino acids. The V end lost 1 base, the J end lost 5 bases, and 12 bases lay between the germline ends. In germline, CDR1 is SGHRS, CDR2 YFSETQ. This CDR3 is CASSLLESEETQYF. For the CDR3, the DNA is TGCGCCAGCAGCTTGTTGGAGTCGGAGGAGACCCAGTACTTC.

The genes are TRBV7-9 and TRBJ1-3; 9 bases are shared with TRBD1. The CDR3 is 15 residues long. Germline V gene lookup returns CDR1 SEHNR and CDR2 FQNEAQ (reference sequence). J lost 0 bases, V lost 11 bases, and 8 bases had no gene match. CDR3 sequence reads: CAYRGRGSSGNTIYF. The DNA of the CDR3 is TGTGCCTACAGGGGGCGTGGGAGCTCTGGAAACACCATATATTTT. The full variable domain, rest sourced from reference TRBV7-9 and TRBJ1-3, is DTGVSQNPRHKITKRGQNVTFRCDPISEHNRLYWYRQTLGQGPEFLTYFQNEAQLEKSRLLSDRFSAERPKGSFSTLEIQRTEQGDSAMYLCAYRGRGSSGNTIYFGEGSWLTVV.

The chain couples TRBV14 to TRBJ2-5; the D is unclear. V lost 1 base and J lost 4, with 1 base in between. Germline V gives CDR1 SGHDN, CDR2 FVKESK. The CDR3 runs to 11 residues. The CDR3 coding sequence is TGTGCCAGCAGCCAAGTAGAGACCCAGTACTTC. This sequence encodes CASSQVETQYF.